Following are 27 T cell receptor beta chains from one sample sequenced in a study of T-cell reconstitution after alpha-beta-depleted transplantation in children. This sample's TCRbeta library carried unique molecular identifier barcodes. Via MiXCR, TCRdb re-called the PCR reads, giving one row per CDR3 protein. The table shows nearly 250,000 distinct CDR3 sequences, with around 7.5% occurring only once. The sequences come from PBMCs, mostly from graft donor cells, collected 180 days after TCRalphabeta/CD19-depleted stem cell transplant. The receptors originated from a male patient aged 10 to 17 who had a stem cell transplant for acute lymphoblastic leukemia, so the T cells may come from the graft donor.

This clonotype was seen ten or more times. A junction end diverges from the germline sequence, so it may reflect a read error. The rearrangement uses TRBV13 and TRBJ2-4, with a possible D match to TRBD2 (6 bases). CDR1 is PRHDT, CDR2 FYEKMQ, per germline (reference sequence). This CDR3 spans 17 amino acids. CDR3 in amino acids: CASSVGGVGRLKNIQYF. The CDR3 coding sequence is TGTGCCAGCAGCGTAGGAGGGGTTGGACGCCTTAAAAACATTCAGTACTTC.

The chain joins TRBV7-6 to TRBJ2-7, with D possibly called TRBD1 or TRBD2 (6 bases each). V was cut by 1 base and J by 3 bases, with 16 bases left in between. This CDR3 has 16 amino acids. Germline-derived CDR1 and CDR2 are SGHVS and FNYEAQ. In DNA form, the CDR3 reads TGTGCCAGCAGCTTAGGTGCTGGGGGGCATTTCTACGAGCAGTACTTC. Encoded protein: CASSLGAGGHFYEQYF. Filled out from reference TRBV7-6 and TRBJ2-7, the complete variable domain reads GAGVSQSPRYKVTKRGQDVALRCDPISGHVSLYWYRQALGQGPEFLTYFNYEAQQDKSGLPNDRFSAERPEGSISTLTIQRTEQRDSAMYRCASSLGAGGHFYEQYFGPGTRLTVT.

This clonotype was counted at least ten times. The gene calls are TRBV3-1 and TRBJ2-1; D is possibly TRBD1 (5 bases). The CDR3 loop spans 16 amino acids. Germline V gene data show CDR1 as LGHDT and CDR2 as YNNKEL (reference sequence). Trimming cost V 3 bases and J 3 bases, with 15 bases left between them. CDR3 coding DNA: TGTGCCAGCAGCCACCGATTCCAAGGGGACTACAATGAGCAGTTCTTC. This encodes CASSHRFQGDYNEQFF.

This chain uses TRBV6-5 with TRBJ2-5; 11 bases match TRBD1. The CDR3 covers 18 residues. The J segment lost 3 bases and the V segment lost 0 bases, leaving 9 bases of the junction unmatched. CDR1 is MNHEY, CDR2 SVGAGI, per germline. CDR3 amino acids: CASSYSPGQGGEKETQYF. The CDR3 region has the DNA TGTGCCAGCAGTTACTCTCCGGGACAGGGGGGGGAGAAAGAGACCCAGTACTTC.

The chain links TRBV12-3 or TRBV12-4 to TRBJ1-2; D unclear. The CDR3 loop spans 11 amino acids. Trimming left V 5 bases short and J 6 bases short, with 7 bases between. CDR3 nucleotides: TGTGCCAGCAGTCGAAAGCATGGCTACACCTTC. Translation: CASSRKHGYTF.

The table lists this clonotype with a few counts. CDR3 amino acids: CASSPLQRAVHQETQYF. CDR3 nucleotides: TGTGCCAGCTCACCACTTCAGAGGGCAGTTCACCAAGAGACCCAGTACTTC. The genes are TRBV18 and TRBJ2-5, with D perhaps matching TRBD2 (5 bases). Germline loops: CDR1 KGHSH, CDR2 LQKENI. Trimming took off 1 base at V and 0 bases at J, with 15 bases between the two ends. This CDR3 has 17 residues.

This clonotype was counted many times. The CDR3 DNA sequence: TGTGCCAGCAGCCTACCAGACTTGACAGGGGGAGAGACCCAGTACTTC. As protein: CASSLPDLTGGETQYF. The chain carries TRBV14 and TRBJ2-5; 9 bases match TRBD1. The CDR3 loop spans 16 amino acids. V shed 4 bases and J 4 bases; nucleotides not matched to a gene: 10. The V gene's germline CDR1 is SGHDN and CDR2 FVKESK.

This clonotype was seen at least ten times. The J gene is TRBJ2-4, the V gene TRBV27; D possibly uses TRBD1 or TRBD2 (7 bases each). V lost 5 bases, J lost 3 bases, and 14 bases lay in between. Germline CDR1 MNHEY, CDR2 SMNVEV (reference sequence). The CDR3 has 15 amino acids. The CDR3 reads CASSLGGTVKNIQYF. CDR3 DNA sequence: TGTGCCAGCAGTCTGGGGGGGACAGTCAAAAACATTCAGTACTTC.

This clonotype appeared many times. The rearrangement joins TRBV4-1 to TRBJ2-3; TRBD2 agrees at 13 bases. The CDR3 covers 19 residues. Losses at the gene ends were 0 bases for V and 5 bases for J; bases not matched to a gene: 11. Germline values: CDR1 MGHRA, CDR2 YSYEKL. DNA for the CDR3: TGCGCCAGCAGCCAAGATAGGGTACGCGGACTAGCGGGAGAAGATACGCAGTATTTT. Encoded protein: CASSQDRVRGLAGEDTQYF.

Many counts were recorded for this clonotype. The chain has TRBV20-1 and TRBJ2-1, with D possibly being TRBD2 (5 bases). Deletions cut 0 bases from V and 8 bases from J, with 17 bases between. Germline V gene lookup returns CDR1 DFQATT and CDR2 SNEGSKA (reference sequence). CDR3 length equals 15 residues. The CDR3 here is CSARDEAGAGDEQFF. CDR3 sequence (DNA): TGCAGTGCTAGAGATGAGGCTGGCGCCGGGGATGAGCAGTTCTTC.

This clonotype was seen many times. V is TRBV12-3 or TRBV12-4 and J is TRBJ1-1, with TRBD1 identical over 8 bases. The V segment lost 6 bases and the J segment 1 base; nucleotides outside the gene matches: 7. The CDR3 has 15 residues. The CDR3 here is CASRTRQGKNTEAFF. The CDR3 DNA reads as TGTGCCAGCAGGACCCGACAGGGGAAGAACACTGAAGCTTTCTTT.

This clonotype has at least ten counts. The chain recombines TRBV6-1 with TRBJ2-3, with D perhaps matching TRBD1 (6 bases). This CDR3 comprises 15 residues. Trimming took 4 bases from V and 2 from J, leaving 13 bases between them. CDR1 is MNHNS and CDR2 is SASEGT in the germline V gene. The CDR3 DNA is TGTGCCAGCAGTGGCAGGGGAATGCTCACAGATACGCAGTATTTT. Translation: CASSGRGMLTDTQYF.

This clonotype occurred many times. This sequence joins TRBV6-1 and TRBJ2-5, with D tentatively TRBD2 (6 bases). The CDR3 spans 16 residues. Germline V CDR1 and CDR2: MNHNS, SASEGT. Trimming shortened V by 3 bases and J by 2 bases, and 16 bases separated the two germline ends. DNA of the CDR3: TGTGCCAGCAGTGAGACCTCCGCCCGGGGGCAAGAGACCCAGTACTTC. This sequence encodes CASSETSARGQETQYF.

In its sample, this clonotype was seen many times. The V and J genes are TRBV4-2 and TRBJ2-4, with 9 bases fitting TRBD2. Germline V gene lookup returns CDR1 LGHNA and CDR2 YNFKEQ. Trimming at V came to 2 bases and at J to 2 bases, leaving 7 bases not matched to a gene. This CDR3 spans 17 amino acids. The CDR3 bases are TGTGCCAGCAGCCAATGGGAGGCGGGGGGGCCCAAAAACATTCAGTACTTC. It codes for CASSQWEAGGPKNIQYF.

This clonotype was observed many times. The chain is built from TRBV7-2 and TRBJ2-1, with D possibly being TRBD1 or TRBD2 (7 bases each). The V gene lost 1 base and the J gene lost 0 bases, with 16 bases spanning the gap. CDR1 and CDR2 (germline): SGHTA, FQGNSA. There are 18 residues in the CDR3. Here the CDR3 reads CASSLGAGGGYSYNEQFF. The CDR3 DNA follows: TGTGCCAGCAGCTTAGGGGCAGGGGGGGGTTACTCCTACAATGAGCAGTTCTTC.

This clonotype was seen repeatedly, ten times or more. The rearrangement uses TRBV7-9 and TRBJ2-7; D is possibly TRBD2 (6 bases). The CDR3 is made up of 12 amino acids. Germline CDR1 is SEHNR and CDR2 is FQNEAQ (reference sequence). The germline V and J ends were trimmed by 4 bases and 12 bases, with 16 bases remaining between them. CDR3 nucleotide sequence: TGTGCCAGCAGCTCGGACTACCTGTCCTGGTACTTC. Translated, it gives CASSSDYLSWYF.

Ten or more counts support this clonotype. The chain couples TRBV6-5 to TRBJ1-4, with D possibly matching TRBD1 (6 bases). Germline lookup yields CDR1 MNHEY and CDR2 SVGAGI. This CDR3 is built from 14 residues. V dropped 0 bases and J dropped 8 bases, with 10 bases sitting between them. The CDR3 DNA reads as TGTGCCAGCAGTTACTCGATTAGGGGGGAAAAACTGTTTTTT. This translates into CASSYSIRGEKLFF.

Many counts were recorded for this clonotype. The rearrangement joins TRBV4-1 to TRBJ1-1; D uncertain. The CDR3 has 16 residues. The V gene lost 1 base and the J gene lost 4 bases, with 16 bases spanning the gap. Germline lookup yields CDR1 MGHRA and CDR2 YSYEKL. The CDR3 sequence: CASSQVPGVNPTEAFF. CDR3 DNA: TGCGCCAGCAGCCAAGTCCCTGGGGTCAATCCCACTGAAGCTTTCTTT.

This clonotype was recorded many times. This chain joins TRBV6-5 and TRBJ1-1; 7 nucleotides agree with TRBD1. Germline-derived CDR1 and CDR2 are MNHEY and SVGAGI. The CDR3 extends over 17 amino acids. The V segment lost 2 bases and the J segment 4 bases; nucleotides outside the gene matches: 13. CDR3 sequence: CASSYGHEVNRGTEAFF. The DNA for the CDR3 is TGTGCCAGCAGTTACGGCCATGAAGTAAACAGGGGCACTGAAGCTTTCTTT.

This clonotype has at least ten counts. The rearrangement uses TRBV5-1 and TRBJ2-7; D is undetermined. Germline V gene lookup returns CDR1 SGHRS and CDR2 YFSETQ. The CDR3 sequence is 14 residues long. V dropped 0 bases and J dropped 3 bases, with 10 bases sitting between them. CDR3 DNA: TGCGCCAGCAGCTTGGGTCAGCCCATCTACGAGCAGTACTTC. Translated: CASSLGQPIYEQYF.

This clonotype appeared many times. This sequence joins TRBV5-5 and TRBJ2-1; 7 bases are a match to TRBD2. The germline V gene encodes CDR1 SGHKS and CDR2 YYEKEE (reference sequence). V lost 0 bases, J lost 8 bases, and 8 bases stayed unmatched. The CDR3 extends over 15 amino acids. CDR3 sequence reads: CASSLARAGLDEQFF. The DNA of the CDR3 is TGTGCCAGCAGCTTGGCCCGAGCGGGACTCGATGAGCAGTTCTTC.

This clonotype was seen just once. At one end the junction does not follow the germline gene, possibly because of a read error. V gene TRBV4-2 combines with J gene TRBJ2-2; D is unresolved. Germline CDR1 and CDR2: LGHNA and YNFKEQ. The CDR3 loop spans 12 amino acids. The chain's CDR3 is CARSHRAGELFF. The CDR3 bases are TGTGCCAGGAGCCACCGGGCCGGGGAGCTGTTTTTT.

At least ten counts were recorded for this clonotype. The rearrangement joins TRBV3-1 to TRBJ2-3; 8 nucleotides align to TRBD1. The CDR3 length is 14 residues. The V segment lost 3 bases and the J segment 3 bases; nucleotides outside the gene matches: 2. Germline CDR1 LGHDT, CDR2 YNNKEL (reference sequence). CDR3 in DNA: TGTGCCAGCAGCCAGACAGGGGTGACAGATACGCAGTATTTT. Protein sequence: CASSQTGVTDTQYF.

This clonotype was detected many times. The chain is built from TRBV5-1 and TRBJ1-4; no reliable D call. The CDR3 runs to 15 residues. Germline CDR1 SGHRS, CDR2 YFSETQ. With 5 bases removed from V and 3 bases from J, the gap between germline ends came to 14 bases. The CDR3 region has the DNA TGCGCCAGCAGTCCCGGACTGAAATCTAATGAAAAACTGTTTTTT. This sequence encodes CASSPGLKSNEKLFF.

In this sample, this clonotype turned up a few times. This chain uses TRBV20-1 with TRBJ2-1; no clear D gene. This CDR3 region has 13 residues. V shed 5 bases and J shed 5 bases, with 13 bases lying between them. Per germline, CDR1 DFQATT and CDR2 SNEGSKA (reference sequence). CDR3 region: CSAPPPWNNEQFF. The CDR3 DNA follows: TGCAGTGCTCCCCCCCCGTGGAACAATGAGCAGTTCTTC.

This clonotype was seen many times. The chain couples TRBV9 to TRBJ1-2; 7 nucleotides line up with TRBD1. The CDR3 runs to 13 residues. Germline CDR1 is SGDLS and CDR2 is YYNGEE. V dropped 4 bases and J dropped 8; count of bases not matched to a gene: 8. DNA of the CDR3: TGTGCCAGCAGCCCGGGGGACAGACAAGGCTACACCTTC. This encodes CASSPGDRQGYTF.

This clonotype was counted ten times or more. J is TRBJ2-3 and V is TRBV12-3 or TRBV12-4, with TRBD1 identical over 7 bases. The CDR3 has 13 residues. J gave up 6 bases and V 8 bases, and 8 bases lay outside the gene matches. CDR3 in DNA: TGTGCCAGCGGTCGACAGGGATCTGATACGCAGTATTTT. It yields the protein CASGRQGSDTQYF.